The source of this T cell receptor beta chain is a study of T-cell reconstitution after alpha-beta-depleted transplantation in children. This clonotype appeared many times. Preparation of the TCRbeta library used unique molecular identifiers. TCRdb re-called the PCR reads with MiXCR, one entry per CDR3 protein. This table holds some 250,000 distinct CDR3 sequences, around 11% found once. Germline V CDR1 and CDR2: KGHSH, LQKENI. The CDR3 length is 13 residues. Trimming left V 2 bases short and J 13 bases short, with 12 bases between. The rearrangement uses TRBV18 and TRBJ1-6; no definite D call. The sample here was PBMCs from the stem cell graft donor, taken from the stem cell graft. The source is a human donor who donated a stem cell graft to a child with acute lymphoblastic leukemia. The CDR3 DNA sequence: TGTGCCAGCTCACCAGCGGAGGGTTCTCCCCTCCACTTT. It is translated as CASSPAEGSPLHF.